The clone carrying this TCR beta chain is medium-sized in the sample. The antigen is undetermined. This specimen belongs to a study of siplizumab effects on memory and regulatory T cells. Study-level findings and limits: The Treg-derived share of mappable alloreactive CD4+ clones averaged about 74% with siplizumab and 26.9% in controls.

Profiled with immunoSEQ multiplex PCR; TCRdb holds only in-frame clones, not every one. The sample lists tens of thousands of clones; 93% were seen once. Germline CDR1 is SEHNR and CDR2 is FQNEAQ (reference sequence). The CDR3 sequence is 18 residues long. The junction had 13 bases not matched to a gene; V was cut back by 5 bases and J by 6 bases. The sequencing sample was made of CD8+ T cells sorted from blood. The chain carries TRBV7-9 and TRBJ2-7; TRBD2 agrees at 16 bases. The sequence was obtained from a human donor in good health. The CDR3 sequence is CASSPGTSGGAGGSEQYF. The CDR3 DNA follows: TGTGCCAGCAGCCCCGGGACTAGCGGGGGGGCCGGCGGTTCCGAGCAGTACTTC.